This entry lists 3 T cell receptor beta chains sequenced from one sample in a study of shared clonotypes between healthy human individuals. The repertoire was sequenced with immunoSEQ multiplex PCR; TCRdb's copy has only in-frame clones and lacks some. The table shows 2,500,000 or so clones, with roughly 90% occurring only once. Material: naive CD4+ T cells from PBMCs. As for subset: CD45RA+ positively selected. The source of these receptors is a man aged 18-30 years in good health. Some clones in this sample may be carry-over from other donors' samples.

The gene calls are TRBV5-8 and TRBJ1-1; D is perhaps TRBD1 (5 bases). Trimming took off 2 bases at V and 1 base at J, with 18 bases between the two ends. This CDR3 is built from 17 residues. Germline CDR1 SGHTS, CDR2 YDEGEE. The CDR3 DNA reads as TGTGCCAGCAGCTTTGATGCGGGACTCTTCCAGAACACTGAAGCTTTCTTT. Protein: CASSFDAGLFQNTEAFF.

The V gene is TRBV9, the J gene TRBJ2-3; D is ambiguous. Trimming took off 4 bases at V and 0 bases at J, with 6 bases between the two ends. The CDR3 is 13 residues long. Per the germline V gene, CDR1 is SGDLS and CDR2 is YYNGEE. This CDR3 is CASSPFSTDTQYF. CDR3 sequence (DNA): TGTGCCAGCAGCCCCTTCAGCACAGATACGCAGTATTTT.

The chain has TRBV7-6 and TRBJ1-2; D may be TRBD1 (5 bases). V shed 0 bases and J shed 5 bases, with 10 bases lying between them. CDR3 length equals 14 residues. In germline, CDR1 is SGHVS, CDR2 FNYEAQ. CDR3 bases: TGTGCCAGCAGCTTAGCTGTCGGGGCTTATGGCTACACCTTC. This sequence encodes CASSLAVGAYGYTF.